Listed below are T cell receptor beta chains from one sample, sequenced in a study of blood T cell repertoires in COVID-19. Sequencing was performed with immunoSEQ multiplex PCR; in TCRdb, only in-frame clones are kept and a portion is missing. The data show around 97,000 clones, 87% seen once. Source material: peripheral blood. These receptors were collected from a human donor in a cohort sampled during active COVID-19. Each CDR3 is given with its conserved first and last residue. The D gene is left open where the match is weak. The size entry is marked missing in some rows and otherwise reads once, few, many or a size class.

V	J	D	size	CDR3	DNA
TRBV24-1	TRBJ1-3	.	.	CATSDFIRAGNTIYF	TGTGCCACCAGTGATTTTATCAGGGCTGGAAACACCATATATTTT
TRBV5-1	TRBJ1-1	.	.	CASSLDAGTSNTEAFF	TGCGCCAGCAGCTTGGACGCCGGGACTTCGAACACTGAAGCTTTCTTT
TRBV4-3	TRBJ2-1	TRBD2	.	CASSQDTAGGPLGYNEQFF	TGCGCCAGCAGCCAAGATACTGCGGGAGGTCCTCTGGGGTACAATGAGCAGTTCTTC
TRBV7-2	TRBJ1-1	.	once	CASSNYPVIQNTEAFF	TGTGCCAGCAGCAACTATCCGGTGATACAAAACACTGAAGCTTTCTTT
TRBV5-8	TRBJ1-2	.	once	CASSFRTNYGYTF	TGTGCCAGCAGCTTTAGGACAAACTATGGCTACACCTTC
TRBV5-1	TRBJ1-1	TRBD1	once	CASSLQQGSSNTEAFF	TGCGCCAGCAGCCTGCAACAGGGGTCCTCGAACACTGAAGCTTTCTTT
TRBV18	TRBJ2-3	.	.	CASSPTSLHPDTQYF	TGTGCCAGCTCACCGACTAGTCTCCACCCAGATACGCAGTATTTT
TRBV10-2	TRBJ2-7	TRBD2	.	CASTNTRTSSGDYEQYF	TGCGCCAGCACCAATACAAGGACTAGCTCGGGGGACTACGAGCAGTACTTC
TRBV10-3	TRBJ2-7	TRBD1	once	CAIRGDRGPYEQYF	TGTGCCATTCGGGGGGACAGGGGGCCCTACGAGCAGTACTTC
TRBV7-6	TRBJ1-2	TRBD1	.	CASSLAGGQRNYGYTF	TGTGCCAGCAGCTTAGCGGGGGGACAGCGGAACTATGGCTACACCTTC
TRBV15	TRBJ2-3	.	.	CATSREPPGVDTQYF	TGTGCCACCAGCAGAGAGCCCCCAGGGGTCGATACGCAGTATTTT
TRBV7-3	TRBJ1-2	.	.	CASSPSVLEARGYTF	TGTGCCAGCAGCCCGAGCGTTCTTGAGGCCCGCGGCTACACCTTC
TRBV28	TRBJ2-1	TRBD1	.	CASSPKVGGSRRVEQFF	TGTGCCAGCAGCCCAAAGGTAGGGGGCTCCCGGCGGGTTGAGCAGTTCTTC
TRBV18	TRBJ2-7	TRBD1	.	CASSLLRDRAGHEQYF	TGTGCCAGCTCACTGCTCCGGGACAGGGCGGGACACGAGCAGTACTTC
TRBV7-9	TRBJ1-6	TRBD1	.	CASSRAQGANSPLHF	TGTGCCAGCAGCCGGGCTCAGGGGGCTAATTCACCCCTCCACTTT
TRBV6-1	TRBJ2-7	.	once	CASSGTGKNRTPYEQYF	TGTGCCAGCAGTGGTACAGGGAAAAACCGGACGCCCTACGAGCAGTACTTC
TRBV28	TRBJ2-7	.	.	CASSSLVVAYEQYF	TGTGCCAGCAGTTCACTAGTCGTGGCCTACGAGCAGTACTTC
TRBV7-2	TRBJ1-2	.	once	CASSSSGGDYGYTF	TGTGCCAGCAGCTCCAGTGGAGGCGACTATGGCTACACCTTC
TRBV10-3	TRBJ1-5	TRBD1	.	CAISQDRVNQPQHF	TGTGCCATCAGTCAGGACAGGGTGAATCAGCCCCAGCATTTT
TRBV10-3	TRBJ2-1	TRBD2	.	CAISESMGLAGLNNEQFF	TGTGCCATCAGTGAGTCCATGGGACTAGCGGGCCTTAACAATGAGCAGTTCTTC
TRBV18	TRBJ1-2	.	.	CASSPQDNYGYTF	TGTGCCAGCTCACCTCAGGATAACTATGGCTACACCTTC
TRBV5-5	TRBJ2-7	TRBD1	.	CASSSLPGQGPYEQYF	TGTGCCAGCAGCTCTTTACCGGGACAGGGGCCCTACGAGCAGTACTTC
TRBV3-1/TRBV3-2	TRBJ1-2	TRBD1	.	CASSQTGGATSNYGYTF	TGTGCCAGCAGCCAGACAGGGGGCGCAACCTCTAACTATGGCTACACCTTC